This T cell receptor (beta chain) emerged from a study of control samples from healthy donors and cancer patients. CDR1 is GTSNPN and CDR2 is SVGIG in the germline V gene (reference sequence). The germline V and J ends were trimmed by 8 bases and 3 bases, with 10 bases remaining between them. This CDR3 spans 11 amino acids. The protocol was immunoSEQ multiplex PCR, while the TCRdb copy is restricted to in-frame clones and leaves out a portion. Of some 150,000 clones in the sample, just under 95% were seen once. The specimen was blood. The TCR comes from a man aged 35-49 years in good health. The chain joins TRBV30 to TRBJ1-1, with D hard to call. The CDR3 DNA sequence: TGTGCCGGACGACCCCACACTGAAGCTTTCTTT. Protein product: CAGRPHTEAFF.